This entry is about one T cell receptor (beta chain). This sample is part of a study of blood T cell repertoires in COVID-19. The wider study: COVID-19 samples collected from the United States, Italy and Spain covered acute and convalescent phases.

The germline gives CDR1 MNHEY, CDR2 SVGEGT. The CDR3 extends over 13 amino acids. Trimming removed 2 bases at V and 7 bases at J, with 11 bases between. Some clones are missing from TCRdb's copy, which holds only in-frame ones; the method was immunoSEQ multiplex PCR. The sample holds nearly 350,000 clones, around four fifths seen once. Sequencing was carried out using peripheral blood. The TCR sequence derives from a man younger than 40 with active or convalescent COVID-19. The chain couples TRBV6-2 or TRBV6-3 to TRBJ1-2; D remains unclear. In nucleotides, the CDR3 is TGTGCCAGCAGTTACCCACTTAGCGGTGGCTACACCTTC. Residues: CASSYPLSGGYTF.